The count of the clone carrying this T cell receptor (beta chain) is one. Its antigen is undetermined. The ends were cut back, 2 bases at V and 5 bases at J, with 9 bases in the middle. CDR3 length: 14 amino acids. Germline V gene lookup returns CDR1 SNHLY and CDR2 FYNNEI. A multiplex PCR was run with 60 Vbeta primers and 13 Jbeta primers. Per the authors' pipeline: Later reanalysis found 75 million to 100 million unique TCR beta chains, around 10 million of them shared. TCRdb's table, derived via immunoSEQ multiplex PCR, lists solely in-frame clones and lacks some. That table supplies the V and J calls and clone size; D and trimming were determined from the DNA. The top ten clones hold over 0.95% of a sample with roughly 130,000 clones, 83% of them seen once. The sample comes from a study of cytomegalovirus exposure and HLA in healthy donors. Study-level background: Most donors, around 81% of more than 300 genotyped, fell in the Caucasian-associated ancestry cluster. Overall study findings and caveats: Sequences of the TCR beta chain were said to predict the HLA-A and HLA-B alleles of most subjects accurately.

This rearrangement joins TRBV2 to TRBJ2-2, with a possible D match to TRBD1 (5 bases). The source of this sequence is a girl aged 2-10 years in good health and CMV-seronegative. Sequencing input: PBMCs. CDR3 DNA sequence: TGTGCCAGCAGTGAATGGGCAGGGACCGGGGAGCTGTTTTTT. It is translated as CASSEWAGTGELFF.